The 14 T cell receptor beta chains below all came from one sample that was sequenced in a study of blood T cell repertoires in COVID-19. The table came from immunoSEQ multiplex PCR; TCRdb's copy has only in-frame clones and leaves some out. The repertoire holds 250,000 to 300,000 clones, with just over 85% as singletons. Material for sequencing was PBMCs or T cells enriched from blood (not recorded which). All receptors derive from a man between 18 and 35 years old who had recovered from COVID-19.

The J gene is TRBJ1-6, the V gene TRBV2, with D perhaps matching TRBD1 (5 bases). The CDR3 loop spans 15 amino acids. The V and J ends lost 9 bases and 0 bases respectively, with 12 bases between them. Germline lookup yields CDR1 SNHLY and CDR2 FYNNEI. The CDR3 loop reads CASNRRSSYNSPLHF. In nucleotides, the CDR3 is TGTGCCAGTAACAGGCGGAGCTCCTATAATTCACCCCTCCACTTT. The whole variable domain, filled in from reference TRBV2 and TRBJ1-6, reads EPEVTQTPSHQVTQMGQEVILRCVPISNHLYFYWYRQILGQKVEFLVSFYNNEISEKSEIFDDQFSVERPDGSNFTLKIRSTKLEDSAMYFCASNRRSSYNSPLHFGNGTRLTVT.

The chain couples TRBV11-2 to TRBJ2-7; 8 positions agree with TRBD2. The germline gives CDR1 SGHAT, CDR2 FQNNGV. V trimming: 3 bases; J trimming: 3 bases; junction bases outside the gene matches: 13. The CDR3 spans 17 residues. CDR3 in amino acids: CASSFEDSPGGVYEQYF. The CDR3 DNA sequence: TGTGCCAGCAGCTTCGAAGACAGTCCGGGAGGGGTCTACGAGCAGTACTTC.

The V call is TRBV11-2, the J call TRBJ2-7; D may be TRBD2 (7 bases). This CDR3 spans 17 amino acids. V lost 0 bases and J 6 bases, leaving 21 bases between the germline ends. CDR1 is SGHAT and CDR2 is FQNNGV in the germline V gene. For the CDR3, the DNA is TGTGCCAGCAGCTTAGAGGGGGGGGGCGACGTGGGGCCCGAGCAGTACTTC. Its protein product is CASSLEGGGDVGPEQYF.

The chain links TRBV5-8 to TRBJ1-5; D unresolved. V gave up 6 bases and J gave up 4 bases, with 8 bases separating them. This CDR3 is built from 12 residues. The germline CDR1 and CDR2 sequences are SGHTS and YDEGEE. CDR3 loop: CASTQRNQPQHF. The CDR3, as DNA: TGTGCCAGCACCCAGCGGAATCAGCCCCAGCATTTT.

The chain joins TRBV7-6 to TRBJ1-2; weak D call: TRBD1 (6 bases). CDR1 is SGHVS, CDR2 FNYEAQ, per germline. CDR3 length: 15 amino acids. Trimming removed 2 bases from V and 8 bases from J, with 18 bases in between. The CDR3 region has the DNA TGTGCCAGCAGCTTAATGGGGGGGCGTGATTACGGCTACACCTTC. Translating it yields CASSLMGGRDYGYTF.

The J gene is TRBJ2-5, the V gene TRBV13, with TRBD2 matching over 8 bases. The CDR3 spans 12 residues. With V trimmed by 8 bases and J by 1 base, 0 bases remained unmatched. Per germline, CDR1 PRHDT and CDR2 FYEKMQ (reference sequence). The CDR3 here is CASRGGQETQYF. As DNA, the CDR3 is TGTGCCAGCCGGGGGGGCCAAGAGACCCAGTACTTC.

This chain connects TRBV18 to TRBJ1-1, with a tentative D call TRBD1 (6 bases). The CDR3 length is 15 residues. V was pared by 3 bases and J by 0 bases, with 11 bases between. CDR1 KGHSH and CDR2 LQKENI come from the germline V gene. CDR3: CASSPRQEVNTEAFF. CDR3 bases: TGTGCCAGCTCACCTCGACAGGAGGTGAACACTGAAGCTTTCTTT.

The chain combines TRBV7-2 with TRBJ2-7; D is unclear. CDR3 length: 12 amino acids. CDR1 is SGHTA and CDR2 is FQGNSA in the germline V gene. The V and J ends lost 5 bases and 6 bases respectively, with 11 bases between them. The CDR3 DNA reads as TGTGCCAGCAGCCGCTTGGCCACCGAGCAGTACTTC. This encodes CASSRLATEQYF.

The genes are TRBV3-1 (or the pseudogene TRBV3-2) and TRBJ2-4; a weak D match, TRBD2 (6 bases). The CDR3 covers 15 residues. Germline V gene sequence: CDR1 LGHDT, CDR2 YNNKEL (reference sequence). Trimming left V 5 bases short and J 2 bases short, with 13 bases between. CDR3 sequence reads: CASSLGGLTKNIQYF. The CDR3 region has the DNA TGTGCCAGCAGCTTGGGGGGATTGACCAAAAACATTCAGTACTTC.

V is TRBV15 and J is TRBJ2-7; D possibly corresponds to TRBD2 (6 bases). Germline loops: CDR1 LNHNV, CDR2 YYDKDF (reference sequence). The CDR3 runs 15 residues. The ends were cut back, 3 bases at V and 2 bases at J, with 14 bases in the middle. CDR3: CATSSGVGLTYEQYF. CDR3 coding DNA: TGTGCCACCAGCAGCGGGGTGGGACTGACCTACGAGCAGTACTTC.

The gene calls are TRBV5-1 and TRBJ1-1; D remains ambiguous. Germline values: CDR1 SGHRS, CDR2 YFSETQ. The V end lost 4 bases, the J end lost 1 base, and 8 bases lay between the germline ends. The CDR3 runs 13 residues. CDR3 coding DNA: TGCGCCAGCAGCCCCTACTCGAACACTGAAGCTTTCTTT. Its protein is CASSPYSNTEAFF.

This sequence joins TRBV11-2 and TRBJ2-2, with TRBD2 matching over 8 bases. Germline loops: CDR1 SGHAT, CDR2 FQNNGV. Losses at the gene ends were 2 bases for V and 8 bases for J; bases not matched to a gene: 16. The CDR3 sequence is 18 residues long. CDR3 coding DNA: TGTGCCAGCAGCTTACGGGCGAGAAAGCGGGGGTCAGTTGGGGAGCTGTTTTTT. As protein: CASSLRARKRGSVGELFF.

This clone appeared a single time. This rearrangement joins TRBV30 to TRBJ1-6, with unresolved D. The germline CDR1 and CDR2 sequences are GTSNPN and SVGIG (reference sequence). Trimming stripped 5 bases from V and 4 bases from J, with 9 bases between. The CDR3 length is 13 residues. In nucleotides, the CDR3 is TGTGCCTGGGAACAGCAGTATAATTCACCCCTCCACTTT. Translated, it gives CAWEQQYNSPLHF. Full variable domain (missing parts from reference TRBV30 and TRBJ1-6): SQTIHQWPATLVQPVGSPLSLECTVEGTSNPNLYWYRQAAGRGLQLLFYSVGIGQISSEVPQNLSASRPQDRQFILSSKKLLLSDSGFYLCAWEQQYNSPLHFGNGTRLTVT.

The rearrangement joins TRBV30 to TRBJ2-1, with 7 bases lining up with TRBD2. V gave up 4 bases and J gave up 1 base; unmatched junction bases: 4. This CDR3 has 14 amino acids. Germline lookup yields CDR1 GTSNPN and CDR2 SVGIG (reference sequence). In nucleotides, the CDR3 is TGTGCCTGGAATGCGGGAGCGTCCTACAATGAGCAGTTCTTC. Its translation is CAWNAGASYNEQFF.